The clone carrying this T cell receptor beta chain appeared once. Its antigen is unidentified. These data are taken from a study of Ad26.COV2.S vaccination and SARS-CoV-2 variants. General study points: Quantification of TCR breadth and depth may have yielded underestimates of total T cell responses.

Germline CDR1 and CDR2: SGHTS and YDEGEE. V was cut by 7 bases and J by 4 bases, with 16 bases left in between. The CDR3 loop spans 14 amino acids. Profiled with immunoSEQ multiplex PCR; TCRdb holds only in-frame clones, not every one. There are about 390,000 clones in the sample; less than 90% occur only once, and around 3.4% lies in the top ten. The treatment was: approximately 18 received Ad26.COV2.S at low or high dose, single or two shots; roughly five received placebo; per-sample allocation not given. Sampling was performed 63 days after the first vaccine or placebo injection. The genes are TRBV5-8 and TRBJ2-3, with D perhaps being TRBD1 or TRBD2 (5 bases each). The receptor's source is a person between 18 and 65 years old who received the Ad26.COV2.S COVID-19 vaccine or a placebo. This specimen consisted of peripheral blood, obtained in a trial of Ad26.COV2.S vaccine versus placebo. In nucleotides, the CDR3 is TGTGCCAGCTGGGACCCAAGGGCCTCAGATACGCAGTATTTT. Translation gives CASWDPRASDTQYF.